This T cell receptor (beta chain) was recorded in a study of CD8 T cells in ankylosing spondylitis. Findings and caveats of the study: Disease-linked clones reportedly concentrated significantly in matched ankylosing spondylitis synovial fluid. Those disease-linked clones were CD8+; they were also relatively rare in peripheral blood.

In making TCR beta libraries, quantitative 5'-RACE with molecular barcodes was used. TCRdb called the 5' RACE reads again in MiXCR, with one record for every CDR3 protein. The table has 150,000 or so distinct CDR3 sequences, roughly 34% seen once. For this clonotype: Its antigen is not known.

This CDR3 spans 16 amino acids. The ends lost 4 bases at V and 3 bases at J; junction bases unmatched: 8. Germline CDR1 MGHDK, CDR2 SYGVNS. This TCR was sampled from a male donor with ankylosing spondylitis. The J gene is TRBJ2-3, the V gene TRBV25-1; TRBD2 aligns across 9 bases. Sequences were obtained from synovial fluid, either unsorted or a sorted T cell fraction (not recorded which). CDR3 coding DNA: TGTGCCAGCAGTGGAAAGACTAGCGGCCTTACAGATACGCAGTATTTT. Translated, it gives CASSGKTSGLTDTQYF.